This T cell receptor (beta chain) came from a study of shared clonotypes between healthy human individuals. Study conclusions and caveats: Clonotypes which were not shared had lower generation probabilities than clonotypes that all four donors shared.

Libraries were prepared by immunoSEQ multiplex PCR; TCRdb keeps only in-frame clonotypes and omits some of them. The sample has more than 850,000 clones; around 82% are singletons. Regarding this clone: What it binds is unknown.

The ends lost 2 bases at V and 2 bases at J; junction bases unmatched: 2. The CDR3 runs 15 residues. Per germline, CDR1 MNHEY and CDR2 SVGAGI. This clonotype was sampled from a man between 18 and 35 years old in good health. Some clones in this sample may be carry-over from other donors' samples. The rearrangement joins TRBV6-5 to TRBJ2-7, with 11 bases fitting TRBD2. Material: memory CD4+ T cells from PBMCs. Subset noted: CD45RA-negative fraction. The CDR3 nucleotides are TGTGCCAGCAGTTACACTAGCGGGAGACCCTACGAGCAGTACTTC. It is translated as CASSYTSGRPYEQYF.